This T cell receptor (beta chain) was recovered during a study of PD-1 blockade in classical Hodgkin lymphoma (dated by TCRdb to about 2020). In terms of the full investigation: Nivolumab dosing was 3 mg/kg intravenously every 2 weeks, continuing until either disease progression or unacceptable toxicity. A peripheral blood immune signature of response to PD-1 blockade in classical Hodgkin lymphoma was defined using TCR beta sequencing and CyTOF.

The time point label for this specimen denotes: cycle 2 day 1 (C2D1) of nivolumab. Every trial patient had relapsed following autologous stem cell transplantation, and prior brentuximab vedotin exposure was what differed among cohorts A, B and C. The trial cohort included some 53 patients with relapsed/refractory classical Hodgkin lymphoma, and each patient had a best overall response of complete response, partial response or progressive disease. In the multi-cohort phase II CheckMate 205 trial, trial patients received single-agent nivolumab. An independent review committee assessed best overall response using the 2007 International Working Group response criteria. Trial PBMCs were collected just before the start of nivolumab (C1D1) and during therapy at cycle 2 day 1 and cycle 4 day 1. After peripheral blood was drawn into 8 mL Vacutainer Cell Preparation Tubes, PBMCs were isolated by centrifugation and then cryopreserved.

Results and caveats for the whole study, not just this receptor: Baseline diversity similar to that of newly diagnosed patients was observed in trial patients achieving complete response, whereas significantly lower diversity was observed in partial responders and progressors. Diversity was lower in patients who began nivolumab less than 1 year after ASCT, so these patients were left out of later analyses to avoid confounding by immune reconstitution. The study covered only a single clinical trial cohort, and the causes of the repertoire differences, possibly disease activity or prior therapy, were still not defined. Baseline TCR diversity was reported as lower in newly diagnosed patients than in healthy donors, and lower still in relapsed/refractory patients. CD4+ but not CD8+ TCR diversity rose significantly by C4D1 (p=0.0027 vs p=0.16), most apparent in complete responders (p=0.02).

This clone turned up a few times. No cognate antigen has been identified for it. No much larger clone exists at a distance of one base, and base qualities are not known. The germline V gene provides CDR1 SGDLS and CDR2 YYNGEE. Including the terminal cysteine and phenylalanine, the CDR3 comprises 14 residues. CDR3 DNA only is kept here, 42 bases in frame from base 1. The germline V and J ends show losses of 3 bases and 5 bases respectively, and no gene match explains 4 bases of the junction. The Qiagen DNeasy kit was used to extract genomic DNA from unsorted PBMCs and from the negatively selected CD4+ and CD8+ fractions. Using primers that anneal to V and J segments, immunoSEQ multiplex PCR amplified the TCR beta CDR3 regions. Amplification bias was minimized using a synthetic immune receptor repertoire, and residual bias was removed computationally after sequencing. The source study handled its data this way. Repertoire diversity was quantified as the Shannon entropy index using custom Python scripts. Unsorted, CD4+ and CD8+ repertoires were analyzed separately, except for combined analyses in which CD4+ and CD8+ sequences were merged in silico. A clone counted as expanded when the clone's frequency after treatment rose at least 2-fold relative to C1D1, and clones undetected at baseline were given a pseudocount of 0.5. Clones with 0 or 1 copy at C1D1 were defined as singleton clones, while clones with 2 or more copies were defined as non-singleton clones. Clones expanded in unsorted samples were labelled as CD4+, CD8+ or unknown by matching protein sequences in sorted samples from the same patient. Diversity changes from C1D1 to C4D1 were tested in paired samples using Wilcoxon tests. TCRdb's version of the immuneACCESS table is confined to in-frame rearrangements and falls short of the full clone set. An unresolved V gene accounts for under half of the shortfall where checked; the remainder is of unknown origin. The V and J calls and the clone size are those of that table, but D and trimming were determined from the DNA. This sample gives 39,000 or so clones in total; 86% of them show up just once. 5.5% of the sample is held by the ten biggest clonotypes.

The material was peripheral blood mononuclear cells (PBMCs), obtained before the second cycle of nivolumab. The sequence links TRBV9 to TRBJ1-1; 10 bases in between match TRBD1. The sequence derives from a human donor with classical Hodgkin lymphoma. The CDR3 protein is CASSGQGATTEAFF. The DNA sequence follows: TGTGCCAGCAGCGGACAGGGGGCGACGACTGAAGCTTTCTTT.